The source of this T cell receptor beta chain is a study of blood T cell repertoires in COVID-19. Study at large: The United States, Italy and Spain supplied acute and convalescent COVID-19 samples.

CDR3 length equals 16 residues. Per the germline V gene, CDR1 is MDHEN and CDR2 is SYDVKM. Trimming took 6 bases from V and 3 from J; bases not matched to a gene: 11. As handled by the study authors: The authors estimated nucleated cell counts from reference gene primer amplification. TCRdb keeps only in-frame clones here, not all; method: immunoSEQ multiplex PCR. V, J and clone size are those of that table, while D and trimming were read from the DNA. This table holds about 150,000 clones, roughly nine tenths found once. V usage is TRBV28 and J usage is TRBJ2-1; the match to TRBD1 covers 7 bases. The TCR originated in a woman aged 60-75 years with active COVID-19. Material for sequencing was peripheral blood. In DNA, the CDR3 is TGTGCCAGCAGCTCGGCAGGGGCAGGGGGCTACAATGAGCAGTTCTTC. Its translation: CASSSAGAGGYNEQFF.